Reported below is one T cell receptor (beta chain). Profiling relied on immunoSEQ multiplex PCR, and the TCRdb table lists in-frame clones only, not all of them. Of about 47,000 clones in the sample, over 75% were seen once. This sample stems from a study of T cell changes during pregnancy in multiple sclerosis. The CDR3 extends over 15 amino acids. Germline CDR1 MNHEY, CDR2 SMNVEV (reference sequence). J gave up 3 bases and V 2 bases, and 5 bases lay outside the gene matches. Source: CD8+ T cells from peripheral blood mononuclear cells, taken in the second trimester of pregnancy. This TCR came from a female donor with multiple sclerosis, enrolled in a pregnancy study. This chain links TRBV27 with TRBJ2-3; TRBD2 matches 7 bases. CDR3 loop: CASSLLRGETDTQYF. The CDR3 DNA is TGTGCCAGCAGTTTACTTCGGGGGGAAACAGATACGCAGTATTTT.